The 5 T cell receptor beta chains below were found in one sample sequenced in a study of control samples from healthy donors and cancer patients. Profiled with immunoSEQ multiplex PCR; TCRdb holds only in-frame clones, not every one. Of around 94,000 clones detected, 90% to 95% appear once; the ten largest clones hold roughly 2.5%. Sequences were obtained from blood. The receptors derive from a woman aged 18-29 years in good health.

A remark on this clone: In the same sample, other DNA sequences code for this CDR3. The V and J genes are TRBV4-2 and TRBJ2-3; D remains ambiguous. CDR3 length: 13 amino acids. Trimming removed 1 base from V and 3 bases from J, with 5 bases in between. The germline V gene has CDR1 LGHNA and CDR2 YNFKEQ. The CDR3 region has the DNA TGTGCCAGCAGCCAAGGAAGTACAGATACGCAGTATTTT. This sequence encodes CASSQGSTDTQYF.

The J gene is TRBJ1-1, the V gene TRBV7-8; 9 nucleotides line up with TRBD1. This CDR3 is 13 amino acids long. V trimming: 4 bases; J trimming: 10 bases; junction bases outside the gene matches: 7. Germline lookup yields CDR1 SGHVS and CDR2 FQNEAQ. The CDR3 here is CASSWTGESVAFF. The CDR3 DNA sequence: TGTGCCAGCAGCTGGACAGGGGAGTCGGTAGCTTTCTTT.

The rearrangement uses TRBV21-1 and TRBJ2-3; TRBD2 is taken as the D call from the table, unchecked against the DNA. TRBV21-1 counts as a pseudogene. The CDR3 extends over 14 amino acids. This CDR3 reads CASKKGGRTDTQYF. In nucleotides, the CDR3 is TGTGCCAGCAAAAAGGGCGGGCGCACAGATACGCAGTATTTT.

This sequence joins TRBV6-5 and TRBJ1-5, with D possibly TRBD1 on 6 matching bases. Between the trimmed V and J ends, which lost 8 bases and 11 bases, there was a span of 19 bases. This CDR3 spans 13 amino acids. The V gene's germline CDR1 is MNHEY and CDR2 SVGAGI. The CDR3 sequence is CASSLRGVEAQHF. The CDR3 nucleotides are TGTGCCAGCTCCTTGAGGGGGGTTGAAGCCCAGCATTTT.

This chain links TRBV11-2 with TRBJ1-5; TRBD1 agrees at 8 bases. Germline V lookup: CDR1 SGHAT, CDR2 FQNNGV. V lost 1 base and J lost 10; bases outside the gene matches: 6. CDR3 length: 14 amino acids. In DNA form, the CDR3 reads TGTGCCAGCAGCTTAGCCACAGGGGGATCCCCCCAGCATTTT. It is translated as CASSLATGGSPQHF.